This passage covers 24 T cell receptor beta chains from one sample sequenced in a study of T cells in Graves' hyperthyroidism and ophthalmopathy. The source material, RNA transcripts, was used to amplify TCR beta CDR3 regions. TCR CDR3 regions were first amplified by RT-PCR with HTBI primers. TCRdb re-called the multiplex PCR reads through MiXCR, storing one row per CDR3 protein. Counted here are around 360,000 distinct CDR3 sequences, about 15% occurring once; the ten biggest clones make up about 20%. Sequencing was performed on blood. The receptor set was obtained from a woman in her sixties or seventies with Graves' ophthalmopathy.

This clonotype was seen repeatedly, ten times or more. The chain uses TRBV9 and TRBJ2-1; the D is unclear. The V end was cut by 4 bases, the J end by 6 bases, with 17 bases between. The CDR3 loop spans 15 amino acids. Germline V gene lookup returns CDR1 SGDLS and CDR2 YYNGEE. The CDR3 nucleotides are TGTGCCAGCAGCCGAGACGACCTAACCTCCAATGAGCAGTTCTTC. Encoded protein: CASSRDDLTSNEQFF.

This clonotype has a count of ten or more. V gene TRBV24-1 combines with J gene TRBJ2-1, with 7 bases lining up with TRBD1. Unmatched junction bases numbered 4, after V lost 3 bases and J lost 0 bases. The germline V gene encodes CDR1 KGHDR and CDR2 SFDVKD. The CDR3 spans 16 residues. The DNA for the CDR3 is TGTGCCACCAGTGATATGGACAGGTTCTCCTACAATGAGCAGTTCTTC. Residues: CATSDMDRFSYNEQFF.

This clonotype was counted at least ten times. The chain couples TRBV20-1 to TRBJ1-1; D remains ambiguous. With 6 bases removed from V and 0 bases from J, the gap between germline ends came to 14 bases. The CDR3 runs 14 residues. Germline CDR1 is DFQATT and CDR2 is SNEGSKA (reference sequence). CDR3 DNA sequence: TGCAGTGCCGTATACGGGGTAATGAACACTGAAGCTTTCTTT. Translated: CSAVYGVMNTEAFF.

This clonotype appeared many times. This sequence joins TRBV20-1 and TRBJ1-5, with TRBD1 identical over 10 bases. Trimming at V came to 6 bases and at J to 2 bases, leaving 10 bases not matched to a gene. Germline-derived CDR1 and CDR2 are DFQATT and SNEGSKA (reference sequence). The CDR3 totals 16 residues. The CDR3 DNA is TGCAGTGCGATTAAGACAGGGGGCGAGGGCAATCAGCCCCAGCATTTT. This encodes CSAIKTGGEGNQPQHF.

The chain couples TRBV5-1 to TRBJ2-1, with 7 bases that match TRBD2. CDR3 size: 15 residues. In germline, CDR1 is SGHRS, CDR2 YFSETQ. The junction had 6 bases not matched to a gene; V was cut back by 0 bases and J by 6 bases. The CDR3 here is CASSLAAGAPNEQFF. For the CDR3, the DNA is TGCGCCAGCAGCTTGGCGGCGGGAGCGCCCAATGAGCAGTTCTTC. Full variable domain (missing parts from reference TRBV5-1 and TRBJ2-1): KAGVTQTPRYLIKTRGQQVTLSCSPISGHRSVSWYQQTPGQGLQFLFEYFSETQRNKGNFPGRFSGRQFSNSRSEMNVSTLELGDSALYLCASSLAAGAPNEQFFGPGTRLTVL.

The V and J genes are TRBV3-1 and TRBJ2-2; 9 positions agree with TRBD2. V trimming: 0 bases; J trimming: 7 bases; junction bases outside the gene matches: 9. Germline CDR1 LGHDT, CDR2 YNNKEL (reference sequence). This CDR3 is 17 amino acids long. The CDR3 region is CASSQDAGTSRGGELFF. The CDR3, as DNA: TGTGCCAGCAGCCAAGACGCCGGGACTAGCCGAGGCGGGGAGCTGTTTTTT.

This clonotype was observed at least ten times. J is TRBJ1-3 and V is TRBV11-2; D is ambiguous. Germline CDR1 SGHAT, CDR2 FQNNGV. V lost 4 bases and J lost 0, with 7 bases in between. The length of the CDR3 is 14 residues. The CDR3 region has the DNA TGTGCCAGCAGCTCTTCTACCTCTGGAAACACCATATATTTT. Translated, it gives CASSSSTSGNTIYF. Looking up the rest from reference TRBV11-2 and TRBJ1-3 gives the full variable domain: EAGVAQSPRYKIIEKRQSVAFWCNPISGHATLYWYQQILGQGPKLLIQFQNNGVVDDSQLPKDRFSAERLKGVDSTLKIQPAKLEDSAVYLCASSSSTSGNTIYFGEGSWLTVV.

This clonotype appeared many times. This chain uses TRBV29-1 with TRBJ2-5; possibly TRBD1 for D (5 bases). The CDR3 has 12 amino acids. Germline V gene lookup returns CDR1 SQVTM and CDR2 ANQGSEA. V was clipped by 6 bases and J by 5 bases, with 13 bases between them. The CDR3, as DNA: TGCAGCGTAGGCCAGGGTCAGGAGACCCAGTACTTC. It encodes CSVGQGQETQYF.

This clonotype was seen many times. The genes are TRBV20-1 and TRBJ2-7; 9 bases agree with TRBD1. The CDR3 spans 13 residues. Germline V gene lookup returns CDR1 DFQATT and CDR2 SNEGSKA (reference sequence). The trim removed 4 bases at V and 2 bases at J, leaving 3 bases unmatched. CDR3 DNA sequence: TGCAGTGCTACTGACAGGGGGACCTACGAGCAGTACTTC. Its protein product is CSATDRGTYEQYF.

In its sample, this clonotype was seen a few times. This chain uses TRBV4-1 with TRBJ2-1; D not certain. V lost 1 base and J lost 8, with 9 bases in between. Looked up from germline, CDR1 is MGHRA and CDR2 is YSYEKL. The CDR3 is made up of 13 amino acids. This CDR3 is CASSQGGGDEQFF. CDR3 DNA: TGCGCCAGCAGCCAAGGGGGTGGGGATGAGCAGTTCTTC.

This clonotype has more than one count but fewer than ten. The rearrangement joins TRBV5-1 to TRBJ2-5; D unclear. Germline-derived CDR1 and CDR2 are SGHRS and YFSETQ. This CDR3 is built from 12 residues. The ends were cut back, 0 bases at V and 6 bases at J, with 6 bases in the middle. CDR3 nucleotides: TGCGCCAGCAGCTTGGAGGGAAAGACCCAGTACTTC. Its translation is CASSLEGKTQYF.

The chain recombines TRBV7-2 with TRBJ2-7, with 10 bases fitting TRBD1. The CDR3 has 14 amino acids. The V segment lost 4 bases and the J segment 6 bases; nucleotides outside the gene matches: 6. The germline V gene has CDR1 SGHTA and CDR2 FQGNSA. CDR3 coding DNA: TGTGCCAGCAGCTCGGGACAGGGGATCTCCGAGCAGTACTTC. This translates into CASSSGQGISEQYF.

This clonotype was seen a few times. J is TRBJ2-7 and V is TRBV6-1; 11 nucleotides line up with TRBD2. Per germline, CDR1 MNHNS and CDR2 SASEGT. The CDR3 loop spans 17 amino acids. Germline trimming cut 3 bases from V and 2 bases from J; bases unmatched to any gene: 9. CDR3 coding DNA: TGTGCCAGCAGTGACCCTGGACTAGCGGGTCCTCCCTACGAGCAGTACTTC. It is translated as CASSDPGLAGPPYEQYF.

This clonotype was seen more than once but under ten times. One base away lies a much larger clone, so this may be a sequencing read error. The chain has TRBV11-2 and TRBJ2-7; the D gene is possibly TRBD1 (5 bases). Trimming took 0 bases from V and 2 from J, leaving 11 bases between them. The V gene's germline CDR1 is SGHAT and CDR2 FQNNGV. The length of the CDR3 is 15 residues. In DNA form, the CDR3 reads TGTGCCAGCAGCTTAGAGTGGGGCTGGCCCTACGAGCAGTACTTC. Amino acid sequence: CASSLEWGWPYEQYF. Full variable domain (outside the CDR3, taken from reference TRBV11-2 and TRBJ2-7): EAGVAQSPRYKIIEKRQSVAFWCNPISGHATLYWYQQILGQGPKLLIQFQNNGVVDDSQLPKDRFSAERLKGVDSTLKIQPAKLEDSAVYLCASSLEWGWPYEQYFGPGTRLTVT.

This clonotype was counted many times. The rearrangement joins TRBV6-2 or TRBV6-3 to TRBJ2-1; D remains ambiguous. The CDR3 is 15 residues long. The V and J ends lost 0 bases and 2 bases respectively, with 8 bases between them. Germline CDR1 MNHEY, CDR2 SVGEGT. CDR3 bases: TGTGCCAGCAGTTACTCGCGGCTAACCTACAATGAGCAGTTCTTC. Amino acids: CASSYSRLTYNEQFF.

This clonotype was recorded a few times. This rearrangement joins TRBV9 to TRBJ1-6; D is possibly TRBD1 (5 bases). Per the germline V gene, CDR1 is SGDLS and CDR2 is YYNGEE. The CDR3 is 15 amino acids. Trimming stripped 4 bases from V and 7 bases from J, with 15 bases between. In DNA form, the CDR3 reads TGTGCCAGCAGCTCCGGGGGGGTCGGGAATTCACCCCTCCACTTT. Its translation: CASSSGGVGNSPLHF.

In regard to this clonotype: With a much larger clone just one base away, this may be a read error. The chain has TRBV6-1 and TRBJ1-2; TRBD1 agrees at 7 bases. Germline values: CDR1 MNHNS, CDR2 SASEGT. The length of the CDR3 is 14 residues. Unmatched junction bases numbered 13, after V lost 6 bases and J lost 9 bases. CDR3 DNA: TGTGCCAGCAGGCCATCGGGACAGACTTATAGCTACACCTTC. Protein sequence: CASRPSGQTYSYTF.

This clonotype has at least ten counts. The chain recombines TRBV20-1 with TRBJ2-1; TRBD2 aligns across 14 bases. This CDR3 has 21 residues. Looked up from germline, CDR1 is DFQATT and CDR2 is SNEGSKA (reference sequence). V dropped 5 bases and J dropped 7; count of bases not matched to a gene: 25. In nucleotides, the CDR3 is TGCAGTGCTGGGAAGGGACAGGGATTAACCGGGACTAGCGGGAGTGGTAATGAGCAGTTCTTC. Translation gives CSAGKGQGLTGTSGSGNEQFF.

This clonotype was seen a few times. The chain joins TRBV6-2 or TRBV6-3 to TRBJ2-1; 8 positions agree with TRBD2. The CDR3 is 15 residues long. Germline V gene lookup returns CDR1 MNHEY and CDR2 SVGEGT. V was clipped by 6 bases and J by 3 bases; unmatched bases: 7. The CDR3 DNA reads TGTGCCAGCAGGCCCGCGGGGGGCAACTACAATGAGCAGTTCTTC. This translates into CASRPAGGNYNEQFF.

The chain carries TRBV12-3 or TRBV12-4 and TRBJ1-2; D possibly corresponds to TRBD1 (6 bases). With 2 bases removed from V and 8 bases from J, the gap between germline ends came to 12 bases. The CDR3 covers 13 residues. The DNA of the CDR3 is TGTGCCAGCAGTTTAAAGCCCAGGGGAGGCTACACCTTC. Encoded protein: CASSLKPRGGYTF.

This clonotype was observed at least ten times. The chain joins TRBV12-3 or TRBV12-4 to TRBJ2-5; 8 bases align to TRBD2. The CDR3 runs 15 residues. Trimming took 4 bases from V and 1 from J; bases not matched to a gene: 5. The chain's CDR3 is CASSSGGNPQETQYF. CDR3 bases: TGTGCCAGCAGTTCGGGAGGGAACCCCCAAGAGACCCAGTACTTC.

This clonotype came up many times. The rearrangement links TRBV20-1 to TRBJ2-3; 11 bases fit TRBD2. Germline CDR1 is DFQATT and CDR2 is SNEGSKA (reference sequence). After removal of 1 base from V and 5 bases from J, the junction contained 5 bases not matched to a gene. This CDR3 comprises 15 residues. CDR3 sequence reads: CSARGLAGGGDTQYF. The CDR3 region has the DNA TGCAGTGCTAGAGGGCTAGCGGGAGGTGGAGATACGCAGTATTTT.

With respect to this clonotype: A read error is possible here, since a much larger clone lies one base away. This chain joins TRBV28 and TRBJ1-5; 7 nucleotides agree with TRBD1. The junction had 7 bases not matched to a gene; V was cut back by 7 bases and J by 4 bases. In germline, CDR1 is MDHEN, CDR2 SYDVKM. This CDR3 has 14 amino acids. This CDR3 is CASNLLQGNQPQHF. For the CDR3, the DNA is TGTGCCAGCAATTTGTTACAGGGGAATCAGCCCCAGCATTTT.

The chain recombines TRBV7-2 with TRBJ2-5, with 8 nucleotides matching TRBD2. Germline CDR1 and CDR2: SGHTA and FQGNSA. V dropped 1 base and J dropped 7; count of bases not matched to a gene: 8. This CDR3 spans 15 amino acids. CDR3 nucleotides: TGTGCCAGCAGCTTAGAGCCTAGCGGGCGTGGGACCCAGTACTTC. Its translation: CASSLEPSGRGTQYF.